This T cell receptor beta chain was recovered during a study of blood T cell repertoires in COVID-19 (dated by TCRdb to 2019 to 2021). In the study overall: The collaborator samples originated in the United States, Italy and Spain and spanned the acute and convalescent phases of COVID-19. A de-identified subject ID, COVID-19 status, age in years and sex were almost always included in the sample metadata. The material from the prospective study consisted of cDNA or gDNA derived from T cells, B-cell-depleted T cells, or PBMCs. Where HLA class I and class II types were available, the types were taken from metadata supplied by the sample provider, not from assay-based typing. The repertoires were made available in a free public database intended to serve as a resource for research on the immune response to SARS-CoV-2. Samples came from the ongoing ImmuneRACE study (first 160 participants) plus 1,254 subjects from 6 global collaborators. Deeply sampled blood TCRbeta repertoires from subjects exposed to, actively infected with, or recovered from COVID-19 were included in the dataset.

On the study overall, not on this receptor specifically: Clinical and demographic metadata were provided uncurated, with the amount varying by source and participant.

Each collaborating institution followed its own protocols to collect whole blood in K2EDTA tubes. For TCRbeta analysis, collaborators shipped samples as frozen whole blood, isolated PBMCs, or DNA extracted from either of those sample types. The immunoSEQ Assay, a bias-controlled multiplex PCR, was used to amplify TCRbeta CDR3 regions from genomic DNA. As for the authors' bioinformatics: Nucleated cell counts per sample were estimated from amplification of reference gene primers within the assay. To quantify the absolute abundance of each unique TCRbeta CDR3 rearrangement, sequence reads were collapsed and filtered. For each sample, productive Simpson clonality was calculated as the square root of Simpson's diversity index across productive rearrangements. TCRdb obtained this table from immuneACCESS and retained in-frame rearrangements with V and J assigned. These tables miss some clones; where compared with another copy, unresolved V genes account for less than half of the shortfall, and the remainder is unexplained. V and J calls and clone size are copied from that table; D and trimming were computed from the DNA. The sample includes some 93,000 clones, with roughly 79% observed a single time. The ten largest clonotypes hold more than 9% of the sample.

To note about this clone: Its antigen specificity is not known. Base qualities were left out, and no much larger clone turns up one base away.

The receptor was derived from a man aged 65 to 85 with acute or convalescent COVID-19. Sequencing was performed on peripheral blood.

CDR3 loop: CASSLPRISYEQYF. The sequenced DNA is TGTGCCAGCAGCTTACCCAGGATCTCCTACGAGCAGTACTTC. The sequence is built from TRBV11-2 and TRBJ2-7, with no reliable assignment of the D segment. V is shortened by 2 bases, J by 0 bases, and the region joining them spans 8 bases. Including the terminal cysteine and phenylalanine, the CDR3 comprises 14 residues. Left in the record is the CDR3 DNA by itself, 42 bases read in frame from the first base. As encoded in the germline V gene, CDR1 is SGHAT while CDR2 is FQNNGV. Supplemented by the reference TRBV11-2 and TRBJ2-7 proteins around the CDR3, the complete variable domain is EAGVAQSPRYKIIEKRQSVAFWCNPISGHATLYWYQQILGQGPKLLIQFQNNGVVDDSQLPKDRFSAERLKGVDSTLKIQPAKLEDSAVYLCASSLPRISYEQYFGPGTRLTVT.